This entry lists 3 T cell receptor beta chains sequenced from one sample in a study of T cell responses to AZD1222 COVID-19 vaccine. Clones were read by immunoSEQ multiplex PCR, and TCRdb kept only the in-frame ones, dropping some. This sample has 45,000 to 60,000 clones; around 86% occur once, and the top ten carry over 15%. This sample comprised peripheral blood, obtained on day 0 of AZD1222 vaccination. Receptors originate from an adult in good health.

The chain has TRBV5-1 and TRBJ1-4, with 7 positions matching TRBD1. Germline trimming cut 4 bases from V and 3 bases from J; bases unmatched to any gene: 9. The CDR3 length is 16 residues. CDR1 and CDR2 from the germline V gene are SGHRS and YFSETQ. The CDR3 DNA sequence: TGCGCCAGCAGCCCACGCCCGGGACAGCCTAATGAAAAACTGTTTTTT. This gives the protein CASSPRPGQPNEKLFF.

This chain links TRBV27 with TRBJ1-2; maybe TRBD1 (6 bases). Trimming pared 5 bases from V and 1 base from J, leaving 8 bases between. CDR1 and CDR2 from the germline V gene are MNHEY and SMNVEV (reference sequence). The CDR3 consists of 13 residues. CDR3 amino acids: CASSEQGNYGYTF. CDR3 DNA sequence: TGTGCCAGCAGTGAACAGGGTAACTATGGCTACACCTTC.

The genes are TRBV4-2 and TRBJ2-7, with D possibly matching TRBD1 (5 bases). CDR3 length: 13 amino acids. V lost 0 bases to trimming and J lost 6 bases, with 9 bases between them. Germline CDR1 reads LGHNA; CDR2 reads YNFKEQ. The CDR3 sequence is CASSQDPGPEQYF. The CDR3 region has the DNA TGTGCCAGCAGCCAAGATCCAGGGCCCGAGCAGTACTTC.